This is a list of T cell receptor beta chains from one sample in a study of cytomegalovirus exposure and HLA in healthy donors. Sequencing used immunoSEQ multiplex PCR; TCRdb keeps in-frame clones, though not all of them. Here the sample spans about 120,000 clones, around 80% being singletons. Sequencing was carried out using PBMCs. Every receptor here comes from a woman in her 40s in good health and CMV-seropositive. Both conserved end residues are part of each CDR3. The order of the fields is V gene, clone size, D gene, CDR3 length, J gene, CDR3 protein, CDR3 DNA. D genes are given only for firm matches. The size field is filled for only some rows; it gives once, few, many or a size class.

TRBV6-6	-	-	14	TRBJ2-3	CASSVTVSTDTQYF	TGTGCCAGCAGTGTGACAGTTAGCACAGATACGCAGTATTTT
TRBV10-3	-	TRBD1	15	TRBJ1-5	CAISQGQGAEQPQHF	TGTGCCATCAGTCAGGGACAGGGGGCCGAACAGCCCCAGCATTTT
TRBV5-6	-	TRBD1	16	TRBJ2-7	CASSSLRGGQGAREYF	TGTGCCAGCAGCTCGCTGAGGGGGGGACAGGGGGCGAGAGAGTACTTC
TRBV5-6	-	TRBD1	15	TRBJ2-3	CASSATGVVTDTQYF	TGTGCCAGCAGCGCGACAGGGGTTGTCACAGATACGCAGTATTTT
TRBV7-3	-	-	13	TRBJ1-1	CASSAHTNTEAFF	TGTGCCAGCAGCGCACACACGAACACTGAAGCTTTCTTT
TRBV7-9	-	-	14	TRBJ2-2	CASSLRANTGELFF	TGTGCCAGCAGCTTAAGAGCGAACACCGGGGAGCTGTTTTTT
TRBV2	-	TRBD2	18	TRBJ2-7	CASIRGGTSGRTAYEQYF	TGTGCCAGCATCCGGGGGGGGACTAGCGGGAGGACAGCCTACGAGCAGTACTTC
TRBV18	once	-	13	TRBJ1-1	CASSMGQNTEAFF	TGTGCCAGCTCGATGGGGCAGAACACTGAAGCTTTCTTT
TRBV5-4	few	TRBD1	15	TRBJ1-4	CASSVQTGSSEKLFF	TGTGCCAGCAGCGTGCAGACAGGGTCCTCTGAAAAACTGTTTTTT
TRBV11-2	-	TRBD1	15	TRBJ1-1	CASSFNGDRGSEAFF	TGTGCCAGCAGCTTCAATGGGGACAGGGGTTCTGAAGCTTTCTTT
TRBV4-3	few	-	13	TRBJ1-1	CASSQAGNTEAFF	TGCGCCAGCAGCCAGGCAGGGAACACTGAAGCTTTCTTT
TRBV10-3	few	TRBD1	14	TRBJ1-1	CAISRQGENTEAFF	TGTGCCATCAGCAGACAGGGGGAGAACACTGAAGCTTTCTTT
TRBV5-4	once	TRBD2	15	TRBJ2-1	CASSLRGGRYNEQFF	TGTGCCAGCAGCTTACGGGGGGGCCGGTACAATGAGCAGTTCTTC
TRBV9	-	-	16	TRBJ2-3	CASSVGQQGKTDTQYF	TGTGCCAGCAGCGTGGGACAACAGGGCAAGACAGATACGCAGTATTTT
TRBV14	-	TRBD1	16	TRBJ1-1	CASSQLGQGLNTEAFF	TGTGCCAGCAGCCAATTGGGACAGGGGTTGAACACTGAAGCTTTCTTT
TRBV5-8	once	-	13	TRBJ1-2	CASSSGQNYGYTF	TGTGCCAGCAGCTCCGGACAGAACTATGGCTACACCTTC
TRBV5-1	-	TRBD2	16	TRBJ2-5	CASSPGLAPIQETQYF	TGCGCCAGCAGCCCTGGACTAGCGCCGATCCAAGAGACCCAGTACTTC
TRBV14	-	-	16	TRBJ2-5	CASSQANRARRETQYF	TGTGCCAGCAGCCAAGCAAACAGGGCGAGGCGAGAGACCCAGTACTTC
TRBV4-1	once	TRBD2	15	TRBJ2-3	CASSNSGGGTDTQYF	TGCGCCAGCAGCAATAGCGGGGGGGGCACAGATACGCAGTATTTT
TRBV4-3	few	-	20	TRBJ2-6	CASSQIYVGRGVGGANVLTF	TGCGCCAGCAGCCAAATTTACGTCGGCAGGGGAGTCGGGGGGGCCAACGTCCTGACTTTC
TRBV15	few	TRBD2	19	TRBJ2-1	CATSRDRMTSGRDYNEQFF	TGTGCCACCAGCAGAGATCGTATGACTAGCGGGAGAGATTACAATGAGCAGTTCTTC
TRBV10-1	-	-	16	TRBJ2-5	CASSEPTTGNGETQYF	TGCGCCAGCAGTGAGCCAACCACAGGGAATGGAGAGACCCAGTACTTC
TRBV19	few	-	13	TRBJ2-7	CASSIGLAREQYF	TGTGCCAGTAGTATAGGCCTAGCTCGGGAGCAGTACTTC
TRBV30	-	TRBD1	15	TRBJ2-2	CAWSVDRGGTGELFF	TGTGCCTGGAGTGTCGACAGGGGAGGCACCGGGGAGCTGTTTTTT
TRBV5-1	-	TRBD1	14	TRBJ2-7	CASSSDRGLNEQYF	TGCGCCAGCAGCTCGGACAGGGGTCTCAACGAGCAGTACTTC
TRBV7-2	few	-	13	TRBJ2-2	CASSLVLTGELFF	TGTGCCAGCAGCTTAGTGCTAACCGGGGAGCTGTTTTTT
TRBV5-1	-	-	17	TRBJ2-5	CASSLAEGGWREETQYF	TGCGCCAGCAGCTTGGCCGAAGGCGGGTGGAGGGAAGAGACCCAGTACTTC
TRBV7-9	-	TRBD1	13	TRBJ2-7	CASTGTGRNEQYF	TGTGCCAGCACCGGGACAGGGAGGAACGAGCAGTACTTC
TRBV10-3	-	TRBD2	14	TRBJ2-1	CAIRGVAGGAEQFF	TGTGCCATCAGAGGGGTAGCGGGAGGGGCTGAGCAGTTCTTC
TRBV11-3	once	-	14	TRBJ2-7	CASSLGGQSYEQYF	TGTGCCAGCAGCTTAGGTGGACAGTCCTACGAGCAGTACTTC
TRBV2	-	TRBD2	15	TRBJ2-5	CASSVLAGDQETQYF	TGTGCCAGCAGTGTGCTAGCGGGGGACCAAGAGACCCAGTACTTC
TRBV19	few	-	13	TRBJ1-2	CASTISGNYGYTF	TGTGCCAGTACCATCTCGGGTAACTATGGCTACACCTTC
TRBV5-4	-	TRBD1	11	TRBJ1-1	CASSSQGAIHF	TGTGCCAGCAGCTCCCAGGGGGCGATACACTTT
TRBV30	-	-	13	TRBJ2-5	CAWSVQVQETQYF	TGTGCCTGGAGTGTACAGGTTCAAGAGACCCAGTACTTC